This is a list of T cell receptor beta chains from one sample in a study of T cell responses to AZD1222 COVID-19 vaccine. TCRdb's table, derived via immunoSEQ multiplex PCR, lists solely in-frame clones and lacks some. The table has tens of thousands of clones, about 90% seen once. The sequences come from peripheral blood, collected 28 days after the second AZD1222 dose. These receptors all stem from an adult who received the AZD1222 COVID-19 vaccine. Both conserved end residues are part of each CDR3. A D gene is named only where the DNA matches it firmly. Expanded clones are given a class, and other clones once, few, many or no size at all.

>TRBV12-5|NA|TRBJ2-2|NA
CASGHNRVRTGELFF
TGTGCTAGTGGTCATAACAGGGTTCGGACCGGGGAGCTGTTTTTT
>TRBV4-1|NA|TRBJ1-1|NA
CASSQDQGTEAFF
TGCGCCAGCAGCCAAGATCAGGGCACTGAAGCTTTCTTT
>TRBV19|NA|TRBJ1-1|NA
CASSIDFPYRDTRPNTEAFF
TGTGCCAGTAGTATAGATTTTCCCTACCGGGACACTCGACCGAACACTGAAGCTTTCTTT
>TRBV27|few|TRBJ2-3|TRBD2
CASGAEGSGKTDTQYF
TGTGCCAGTGGCGCGGAGGGTAGCGGGAAAACAGATACGCAGTATTTT
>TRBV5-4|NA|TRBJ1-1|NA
CASSGGGWMNTEAFF
TGTGCCAGCAGCGGTGGGGGGTGGATGAACACTGAAGCTTTCTTT
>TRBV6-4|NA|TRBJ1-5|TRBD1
CASRPGQKTYQPQHF
TGTGCCAGCCGCCCGGGACAGAAGACTTATCAGCCCCAGCATTTT
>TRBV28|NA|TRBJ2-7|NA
CASGAGTASYEQYF
TGTGCCAGCGGGGCCGGGACGGCTTCCTACGAGCAGTACTTC
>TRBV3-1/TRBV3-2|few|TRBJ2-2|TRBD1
CASSPGTGDTGELFF
TGTGCCAGCAGCCCGGGGACAGGGGACACCGGGGAGCTGTTTTTT
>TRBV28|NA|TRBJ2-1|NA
CASSPSGHYYYNEQFF
TGTGCCAGCAGTCCCTCGGGACACTACTATTACAATGAGCAGTTCTTC
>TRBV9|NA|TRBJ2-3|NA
CASSVAEEHTDTQYF
TGTGCCAGCAGCGTAGCCGAGGAACACACAGATACGCAGTATTTT
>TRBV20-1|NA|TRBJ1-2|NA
CSARVGRGYTF
TGCAGTGCTCGGGTTGGTCGGGGCTACACCTTC
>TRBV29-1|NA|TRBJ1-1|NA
CSVEDRGEAFF
TGCAGCGTTGAAGATAGGGGTGAAGCTTTCTTT
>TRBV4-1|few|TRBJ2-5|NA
CASSQVRTVQETQYF
TGCGCCAGCAGCCAAGTTAGGACGGTACAAGAGACCCAGTACTTC
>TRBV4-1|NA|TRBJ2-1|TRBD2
CASSQPPGTRDNEQFF
TGCGCCAGCAGCCAACCCCCCGGGACTAGGGACAATGAGCAGTTCTTC
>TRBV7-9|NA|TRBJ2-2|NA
CASSLGGNTGELFF
TGTGCCAGCAGCTTGGGCGGGAACACCGGGGAGCTGTTTTTT
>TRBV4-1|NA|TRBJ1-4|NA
CASSLFGTDNEKLFF
TGCGCCAGCAGCCTTTTCGGGACGGACAATGAAAAACTGTTTTTT
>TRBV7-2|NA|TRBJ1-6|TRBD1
CASSSLGGDSPLHF
TGTGCCAGCAGCTCGCTAGGGGGCGATTCACCCCTCCACTTT
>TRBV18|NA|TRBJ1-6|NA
CASSPETANSPLHF
TGTGCCAGCTCACCAGAGACAGCAAATTCACCCCTCCACTTT
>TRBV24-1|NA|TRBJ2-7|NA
CATSDSGTLSYEQYF
TGTGCCACCAGTGACTCCGGGACGCTGTCCTACGAGCAGTACTTC
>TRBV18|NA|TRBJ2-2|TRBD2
CASSPPSLAGTGELFF
TGTGCCAGCTCACCACCATCACTAGCGGGCACCGGGGAGCTGTTTTTT
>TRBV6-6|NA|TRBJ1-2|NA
CASSYIRALNYGYTF
TGTGCCAGCAGTTACATCAGGGCTCTGAACTATGGCTACACCTTC
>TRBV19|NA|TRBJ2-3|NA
CASTSVGYTQYF
TGTGCCAGTACCTCAGTGGGGTATACGCAGTATTTT
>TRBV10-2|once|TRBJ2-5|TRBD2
CASSHTAGALETQYF
TGCGCCAGCAGCCATACGGCGGGAGCTCTGGAGACCCAGTACTTC
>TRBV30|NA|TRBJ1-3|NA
CAWSPGSGNTIYF
TGTGCCTGGAGTCCGGGCTCTGGAAACACCATATATTTT
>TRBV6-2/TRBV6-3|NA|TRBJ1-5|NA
CASSYFSGYQPQHF
TGTGCCAGCAGTTACTTTTCCGGCTATCAGCCCCAGCATTTT
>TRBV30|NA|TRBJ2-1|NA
CAWSVGASSHNEQFF
TGTGCCTGGAGTGTCGGGGCCAGTTCGCACAATGAGCAGTTCTTC
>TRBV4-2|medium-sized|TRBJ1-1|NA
CASSQVEGGSTEAFF
TGTGCCAGCAGCCAAGTGGAAGGGGGGAGCACTGAAGCTTTCTTT
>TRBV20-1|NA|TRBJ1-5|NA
CSATGNQPQHF
TGCAGTGCTACTGGAAATCAGCCCCAGCATTTT
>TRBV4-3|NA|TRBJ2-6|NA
CASSPGGGRSGANVLTF
TGCGCCAGCAGCCCCGGCGGAGGACGCTCTGGGGCCAACGTCCTGACTTTC
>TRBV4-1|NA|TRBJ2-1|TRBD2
CASSLSSGSYNEQFF
TGCGCCAGCAGCCTCTCTAGCGGGAGCTACAATGAGCAGTTCTTC
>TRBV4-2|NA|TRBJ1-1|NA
CASSQGTGTEAFF
TGTGCCAGCAGCCAAGGTACAGGAACTGAAGCTTTCTTT
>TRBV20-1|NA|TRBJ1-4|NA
CSASWQGKGANEKLFF
TGCAGTGCTAGTTGGCAGGGCAAGGGGGCTAATGAAAAACTGTTTTTT
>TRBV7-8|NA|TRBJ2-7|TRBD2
CASSSEGAGAF
TGTGCCAGCAGCTCGGAGGGAGCGGGAGCCTTC
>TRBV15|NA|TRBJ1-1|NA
CATSRGRLAPISNTEAFF
TGTGCCACCAGCAGAGGCAGACTAGCGCCAATATCGAACACTGAAGCTTTCTTT
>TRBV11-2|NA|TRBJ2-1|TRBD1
CASSLGQGYYNEQFF
TGTGCCAGCAGCTTAGGACAGGGCTACTACAATGAGCAGTTCTTC
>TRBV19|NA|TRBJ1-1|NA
CASSIGRHTEAFF
TGTGCCAGTAGTATAGGGAGGCACACTGAAGCTTTCTTT
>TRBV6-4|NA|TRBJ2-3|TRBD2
CASSDSSGSSDTQYF
TGTGCCAGCAGTGACTCTAGCGGGAGTTCAGATACGCAGTATTTT
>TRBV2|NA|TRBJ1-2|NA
CAQRRGGQDGYTF
TGTGCCCAACGAAGGGGGGGGCAAGATGGCTACACCTTC
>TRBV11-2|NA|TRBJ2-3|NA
CASRGDTQYF
TGTGCCAGCCGCGGGGATACGCAGTATTTT
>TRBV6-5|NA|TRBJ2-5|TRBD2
CASTGTRQETQYF
TGTGCCAGCACCGGGACTAGGCAAGAGACCCAGTACTTC
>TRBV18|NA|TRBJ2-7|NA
CASSPDRPYEQYF
TGTGCCAGCTCACCAGACAGACCTTACGAGCAGTACTTC
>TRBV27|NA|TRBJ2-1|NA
CASSFGANEQFF
TGTGCCAGCAGTTTTGGCGCCAATGAGCAGTTCTTC
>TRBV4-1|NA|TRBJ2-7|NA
CASSQVSASAYEQYF
TGCGCCAGCAGCCAAGTTTCGGCGTCCGCCTACGAGCAGTACTTC
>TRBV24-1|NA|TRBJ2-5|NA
CATSNVAGMVETQYF
TGTGCCACCTCTAACGTAGCAGGGATGGTGGAGACCCAGTACTTC
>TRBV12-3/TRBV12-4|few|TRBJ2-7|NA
CASSLNLIYEQYF
TGTGCCAGCAGTTTAAACCTTATCTACGAGCAGTACTTC
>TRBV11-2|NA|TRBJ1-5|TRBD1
CASSAGQGGQPQHF
TGTGCCAGCAGCGCGGGACAGGGAGGGCAGCCCCAGCATTTT
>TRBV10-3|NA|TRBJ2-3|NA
CAIGPADTQYF
TGTGCCATCGGTCCGGCAGATACGCAGTATTTT
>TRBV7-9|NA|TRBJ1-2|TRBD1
CASSAGQGHGYTF
TGTGCCAGCAGCGCTGGACAGGGTCATGGCTACACCTTC
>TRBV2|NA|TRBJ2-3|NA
CASSVEGTLRADTQYF
TGTGCCAGCAGTGTTGAGGGGACCCTCCGGGCAGATACGCAGTATTTT
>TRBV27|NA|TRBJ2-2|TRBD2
CASRSGRAGELFF
TGTGCCAGTAGAAGCGGGAGGGCCGGGGAGCTGTTTTTT
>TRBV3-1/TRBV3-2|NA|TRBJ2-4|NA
CASSHSAVAKNIQYF
TGTGCCAGCAGCCATTCAGCGGTAGCCAAAAACATTCAGTACTTC